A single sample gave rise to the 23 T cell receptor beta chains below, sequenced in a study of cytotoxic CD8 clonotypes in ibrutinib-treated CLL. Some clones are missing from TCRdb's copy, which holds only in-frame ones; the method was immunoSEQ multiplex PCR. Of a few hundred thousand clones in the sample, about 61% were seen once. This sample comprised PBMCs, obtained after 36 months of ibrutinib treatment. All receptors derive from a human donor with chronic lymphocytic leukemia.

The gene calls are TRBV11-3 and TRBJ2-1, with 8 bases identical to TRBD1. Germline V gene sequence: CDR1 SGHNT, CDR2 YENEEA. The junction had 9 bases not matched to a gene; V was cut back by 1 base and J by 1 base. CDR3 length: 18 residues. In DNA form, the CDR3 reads TGTGCCAGCAGCTTAGGGTCGTGGGGGGACAGGTCCTACAATGAGCAGTTCTTC. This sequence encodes CASSLGSWGDRSYNEQFF. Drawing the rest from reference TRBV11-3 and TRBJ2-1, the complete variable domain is EAGVVQSPRYKIIEKKQPVAFWCNPISGHNTLYWYLQNLGQGPELLIRYENEEAVDDSQLPKDRFSAERLKGVDSTLKIQPAELGDSAVYLCASSLGSWGDRSYNEQFFGPGTRLTVL.

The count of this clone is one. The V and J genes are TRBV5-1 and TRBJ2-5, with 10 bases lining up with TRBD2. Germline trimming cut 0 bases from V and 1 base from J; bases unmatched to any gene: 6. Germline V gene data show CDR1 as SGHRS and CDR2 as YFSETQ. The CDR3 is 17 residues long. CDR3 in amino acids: CASSLVLAGAFQETQYF. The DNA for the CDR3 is TGCGCCAGCAGCTTGGTCCTAGCGGGAGCTTTCCAAGAGACCCAGTACTTC. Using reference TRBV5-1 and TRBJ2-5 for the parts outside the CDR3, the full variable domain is KAGVTQTPRYLIKTRGQQVTLSCSPISGHRSVSWYQQTPGQGLQFLFEYFSETQRNKGNFPGRFSGRQFSNSRSEMNVSTLELGDSALYLCASSLVLAGAFQETQYFGPGTRLLVL.

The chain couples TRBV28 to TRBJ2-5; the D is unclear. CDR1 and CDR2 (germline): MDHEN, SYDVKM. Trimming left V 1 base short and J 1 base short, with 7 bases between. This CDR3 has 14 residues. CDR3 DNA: TGTGCCAGCAGTTTATATTTGGTCCAAGAGACCCAGTACTTC. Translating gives CASSLYLVQETQYF.

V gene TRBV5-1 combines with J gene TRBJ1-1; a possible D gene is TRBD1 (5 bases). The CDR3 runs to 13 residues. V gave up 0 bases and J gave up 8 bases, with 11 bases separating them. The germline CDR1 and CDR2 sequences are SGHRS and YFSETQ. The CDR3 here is CASSLEGPGEAFF. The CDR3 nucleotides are TGCGCCAGCAGCTTGGAGGGGCCTGGGGAAGCTTTCTTT.

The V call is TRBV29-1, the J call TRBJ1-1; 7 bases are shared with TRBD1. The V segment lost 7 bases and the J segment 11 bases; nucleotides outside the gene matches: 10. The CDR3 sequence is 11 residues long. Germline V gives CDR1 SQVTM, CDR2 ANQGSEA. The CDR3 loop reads CSAPIRGCAFF. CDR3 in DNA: TGCAGCGCCCCCATCAGGGGGTGCGCTTTCTTT.

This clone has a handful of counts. The CDR3 spells CASSLQGASSYEQYF. CDR3 bases: TGTGCCAGCAGTTTACAGGGGGCCAGCTCCTACGAGCAGTACTTC. The V and J genes are TRBV2 and TRBJ2-7; 9 bases are a match to TRBD1. The CDR3 length is 15 residues. Trimming at V came to 5 bases and at J to 0 bases, leaving 5 bases not matched to a gene. CDR1 is SNHLY, CDR2 FYNNEI, per germline.

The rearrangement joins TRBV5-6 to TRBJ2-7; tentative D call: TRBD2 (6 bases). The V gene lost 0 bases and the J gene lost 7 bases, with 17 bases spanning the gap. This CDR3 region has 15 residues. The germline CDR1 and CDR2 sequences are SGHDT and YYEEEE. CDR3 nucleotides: TGTGCCAGCAGCTTGGTTAGGAGGGGAAAAGGGGAGCAGTACTTC. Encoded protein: CASSLVRRGKGEQYF.

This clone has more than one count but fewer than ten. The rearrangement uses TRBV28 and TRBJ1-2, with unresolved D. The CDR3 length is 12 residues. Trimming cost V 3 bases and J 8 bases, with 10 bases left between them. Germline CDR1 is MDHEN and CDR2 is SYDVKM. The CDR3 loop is CASSLLGGGYTF. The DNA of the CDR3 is TGTGCCAGCAGTTTGTTGGGAGGAGGCTACACCTTC.

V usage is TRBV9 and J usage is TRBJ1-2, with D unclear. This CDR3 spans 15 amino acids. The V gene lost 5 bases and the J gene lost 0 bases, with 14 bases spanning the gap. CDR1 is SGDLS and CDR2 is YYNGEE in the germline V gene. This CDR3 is CASSPQERANYGYTF. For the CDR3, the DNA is TGTGCCAGCAGTCCTCAGGAGAGGGCTAACTATGGCTACACCTTC.

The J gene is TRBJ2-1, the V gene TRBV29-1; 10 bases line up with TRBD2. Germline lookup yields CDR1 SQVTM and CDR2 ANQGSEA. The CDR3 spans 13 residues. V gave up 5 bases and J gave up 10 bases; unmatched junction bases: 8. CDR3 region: CSVSSGSGREQFF. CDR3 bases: TGCAGCGTTTCTAGCGGGAGTGGGAGGGAGCAGTTCTTC.

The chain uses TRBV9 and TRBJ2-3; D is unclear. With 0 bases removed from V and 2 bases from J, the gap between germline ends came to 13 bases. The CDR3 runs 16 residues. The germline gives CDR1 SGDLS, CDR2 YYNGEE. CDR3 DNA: TGTGCCAGCAGCGTAGGGGTAGCTCCTAACACAGATACGCAGTATTTT. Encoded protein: CASSVGVAPNTDTQYF. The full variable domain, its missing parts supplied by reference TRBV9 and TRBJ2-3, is DSGVTQTPKHLITATGQRVTLRCSPRSGDLSVYWYQQSLDQGLQFLIQYYNGEERAKGNILERFSAQQFPDLHSELNLSSLELGDSALYFCASSVGVAPNTDTQYFGPGTRLTVL.

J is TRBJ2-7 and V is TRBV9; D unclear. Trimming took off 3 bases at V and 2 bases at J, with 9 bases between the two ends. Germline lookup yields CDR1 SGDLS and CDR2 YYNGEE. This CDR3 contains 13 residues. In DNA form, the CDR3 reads TGTGCCAGCAGCGGTCTAGGAGCCTACGAGCAGTACTTC. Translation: CASSGLGAYEQYF.

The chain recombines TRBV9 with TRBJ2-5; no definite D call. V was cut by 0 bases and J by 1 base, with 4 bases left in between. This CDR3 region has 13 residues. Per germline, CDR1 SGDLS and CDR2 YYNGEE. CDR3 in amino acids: CASSVASQETQYF. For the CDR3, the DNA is TGTGCCAGCAGCGTAGCAAGCCAAGAGACCCAGTACTTC. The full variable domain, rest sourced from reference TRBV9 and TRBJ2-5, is DSGVTQTPKHLITATGQRVTLRCSPRSGDLSVYWYQQSLDQGLQFLIQYYNGEERAKGNILERFSAQQFPDLHSELNLSSLELGDSALYFCASSVASQETQYFGPGTRLLVL.

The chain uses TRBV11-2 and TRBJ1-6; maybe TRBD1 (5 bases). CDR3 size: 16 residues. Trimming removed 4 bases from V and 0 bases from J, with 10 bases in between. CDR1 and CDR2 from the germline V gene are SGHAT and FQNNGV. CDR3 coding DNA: TGTGCCAGCAGCTCCTACAGGAGCTCCTATAATTCACCCCTCCACTTT. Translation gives CASSSYRSSYNSPLHF. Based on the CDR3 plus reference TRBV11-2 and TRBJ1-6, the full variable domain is EAGVAQSPRYKIIEKRQSVAFWCNPISGHATLYWYQQILGQGPKLLIQFQNNGVVDDSQLPKDRFSAERLKGVDSTLKIQPAKLEDSAVYLCASSSYRSSYNSPLHFGNGTRLTVT.

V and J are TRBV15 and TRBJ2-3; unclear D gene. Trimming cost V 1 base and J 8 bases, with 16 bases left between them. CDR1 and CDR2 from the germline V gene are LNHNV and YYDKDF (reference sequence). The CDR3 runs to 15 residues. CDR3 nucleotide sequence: TGTGCCACCAGCAGAGGGGGTTTGGGCACGGGTACGCAGTATTTT. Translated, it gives CATSRGGLGTGTQYF.

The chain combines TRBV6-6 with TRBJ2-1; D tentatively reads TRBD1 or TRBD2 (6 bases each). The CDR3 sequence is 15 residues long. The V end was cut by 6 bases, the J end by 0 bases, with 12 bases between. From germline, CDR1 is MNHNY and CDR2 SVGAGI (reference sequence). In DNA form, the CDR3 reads TGTGCCAGCAGCTGGGGGGCCAGCTCCTACAATGAGCAGTTCTTC. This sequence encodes CASSWGASSYNEQFF.

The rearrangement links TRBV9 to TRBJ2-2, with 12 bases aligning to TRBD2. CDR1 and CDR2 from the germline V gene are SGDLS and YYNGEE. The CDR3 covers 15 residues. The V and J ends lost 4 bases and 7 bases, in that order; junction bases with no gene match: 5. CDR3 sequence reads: CASSPGLAGIGELFF. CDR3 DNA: TGTGCCAGCAGCCCGGGACTAGCGGGTATCGGGGAGCTGTTTTTT.

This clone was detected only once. The CDR3, as DNA: TGTGCCAGCAGCTTAGGGGCACCGACACTGCAAGAGACCCAGTACTTC. It codes for CASSLGAPTLQETQYF. V is TRBV7-8 and J is TRBJ2-5; no definite D call. The CDR3 spans 16 residues. Germline V gene sequence: CDR1 SGHVS, CDR2 FQNEAQ. The germline V and J ends were trimmed by 1 base and 2 bases, with 14 bases remaining between them.

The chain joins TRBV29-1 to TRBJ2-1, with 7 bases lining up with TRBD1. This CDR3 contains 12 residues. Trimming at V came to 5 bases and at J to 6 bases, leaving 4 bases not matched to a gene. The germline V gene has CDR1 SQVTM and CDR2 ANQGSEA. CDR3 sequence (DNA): TGCAGCGTTAAGACAGGGCCCAATGAGCAGTTCTTC. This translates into CSVKTGPNEQFF.

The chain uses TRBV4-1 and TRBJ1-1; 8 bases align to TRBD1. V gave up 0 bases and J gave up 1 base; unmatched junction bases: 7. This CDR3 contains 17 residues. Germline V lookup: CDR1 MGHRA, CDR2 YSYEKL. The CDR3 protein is CASSQEGSTGENTEAFF. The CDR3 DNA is TGCGCCAGCAGCCAAGAGGGCTCGACAGGGGAGAACACTGAAGCTTTCTTT.

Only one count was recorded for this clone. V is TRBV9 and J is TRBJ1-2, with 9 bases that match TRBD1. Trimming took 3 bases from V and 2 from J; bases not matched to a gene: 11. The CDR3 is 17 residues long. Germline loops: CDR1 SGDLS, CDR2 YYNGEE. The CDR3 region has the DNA TGTGCCAGCAGCGGAGACCCCTATGGGACAGGGAACTATGGCTACACCTTC. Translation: CASSGDPYGTGNYGYTF.

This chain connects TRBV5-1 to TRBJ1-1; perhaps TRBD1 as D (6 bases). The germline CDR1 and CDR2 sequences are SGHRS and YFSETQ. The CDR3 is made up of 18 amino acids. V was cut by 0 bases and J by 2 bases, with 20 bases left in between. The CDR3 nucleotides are TGCGCCAGCAGCTTGGAGGGCAGGGGCCCGGCGTTAAACACTGAAGCTTTCTTT. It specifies CASSLEGRGPALNTEAFF.

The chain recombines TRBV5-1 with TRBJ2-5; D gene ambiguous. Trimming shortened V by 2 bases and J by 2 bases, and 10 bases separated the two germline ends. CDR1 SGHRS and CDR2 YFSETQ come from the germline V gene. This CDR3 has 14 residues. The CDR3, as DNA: TGCGCCAGCAGCTTATATCCGAAGCAAGAGACCCAGTACTTC. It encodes CASSLYPKQETQYF.